This T cell receptor beta chain was recovered during a study of shared T cell receptors in the human thymus. Profiled with immunoSEQ multiplex PCR; TCRdb holds only in-frame clones, not every one. The sample holds hundreds of thousands of clones, 70% to 90% seen once. This clone was seen a few times. These data also featured in a second study, about human thymus T cells.

This clonotype originated in a boy younger than two with a congenital heart defect. Sequencing was performed on thymocytes.

CDR3 coding DNA: TGTGCCAGCAGCTTGGGGGACAGGGCGTCACCCCTCCACTTT. The encoded protein is CASSLGDRASPLHF. The chain links TRBV5-8 to TRBJ1-6, with 9 positions matching TRBD1. Losses at the gene ends were 0 bases for V and 10 bases for J; bases not matched to a gene: 2. The length of the CDR3 is 14 residues. Germline loops: CDR1 SGHTS, CDR2 YDEGEE.